This TCR beta chain comes out of a study of blood T cell repertoires in COVID-19. The method was immunoSEQ multiplex PCR; TCRdb's version includes in-frame clones alone and lacks a portion of them. The profile shows a few hundred thousand clones, about four fifths of them singletons. Material: PBMCs or T cells enriched from blood (not recorded which). This sequence was found in a woman in her 50s who had recovered from COVID-19.

Here the CDR3 DNA reads TGTGCCAGCAGCTTTTCAGTCCCGAACACTGAAGCTTTCTTT. Its translation is CASSFSVPNTEAFF. V is TRBV5-6 and J is TRBJ1-1; D not resolved. Germline CDR1 SGHDT, CDR2 YYEEEE. The CDR3 covers 14 residues. V gave up 2 bases and J gave up 1 base, with 9 bases separating them. Full variable domain (missing parts from reference TRBV5-6 and TRBJ1-1): DAGVTQSPTHLIKTRGQQVTLRCSPKSGHDTVSWYQQALGQGPQFIFQYYEEEERQRGNFPDRFSGHQFPNYSSELNVNALLLGDSALYLCASSFSVPNTEAFFGQGTRLTVV.